The 22 T cell receptor beta chains reported below all come from one sample, sequenced in a study of a mutant IDH1 vaccine in newly diagnosed glioma. The repertoire was sequenced with immunoSEQ multiplex PCR; TCRdb's copy has only in-frame clones and lacks some. This table has 32,000 or so clones, 87% appearing once. The time point is: week 5, during vaccination. The vaccine gave 300 ug of a 20-mer mutant IDH1 peptide subcutaneously per dose. These receptors lack a known antigen. Sequencing used peripheral blood mononuclear cells (PBMCs), obtained from a glioma patient whose treatment included an IDH1 peptide vaccine. These receptor sequences come from a woman in her 40s with glioma. Some clones in this sample may be carry-over from other donors' samples.

The rearrangement uses TRBV4-1 and TRBJ2-7; no clear D gene. Per germline, CDR1 MGHRA and CDR2 YSYEKL. The CDR3 covers 16 residues. Trimming stripped 4 bases from V and 0 bases from J, with 16 bases between. The CDR3 DNA is TGCGCCAGCAGCCCGGGCGATCGTTTTCCCTCCTACGAGCAGTACTTC. Translating gives CASSPGDRFPSYEQYF.

The chain recombines TRBV27 with TRBJ2-7; D is undetermined. V lost 6 bases and J 4 bases, leaving 13 bases between the germline ends. There are 13 residues in the CDR3. Germline V CDR1 and CDR2: MNHEY, SMNVEV (reference sequence). This CDR3 reads CASRRSQQYEQYF. The CDR3 coding sequence is TGTGCCAGCAGGCGGTCTCAACAGTACGAGCAGTACTTC.

V and J are TRBV28 and TRBJ1-1; maybe TRBD1 (5 bases). This CDR3 region has 13 residues. Deletions cut 4 bases from V and 4 bases from J, with 10 bases between. Germline CDR1 reads MDHEN; CDR2 reads SYDVKM. The CDR3 is CASSWGGVTEAFF. DNA for the CDR3: TGTGCCAGCAGTTGGGGGGGGGTCACTGAAGCTTTCTTT.

The chain combines TRBV15 with TRBJ1-5; D may be TRBD1 (6 bases). CDR1 and CDR2 from the germline V gene are LNHNV and YYDKDF (reference sequence). CDR3 length: 15 residues. Trimming pared 6 bases from V and 7 bases from J, leaving 19 bases between. CDR3 nucleotide sequence: TGTGCCACCAGAGAAGAAGGGGGTCGAATCCAGCCCCAGCATTTT. Its protein is CATREEGGRIQPQHF.

The CDR3 sequence is CASSLKPGQGRGFYGYTF. Here the CDR3 DNA reads TGTGCCAGCAGCTTAAAGCCGGGTCAAGGGAGGGGATTCTATGGCTACACCTTC. The chain has TRBV11-2 and TRBJ1-2; a possible D gene is TRBD1 (5 bases). The ends were cut back, 2 bases at V and 4 bases at J, with 23 bases in the middle. The length of the CDR3 is 18 residues. Germline loops: CDR1 SGHAT, CDR2 FQNNGV. Drawing the rest from reference TRBV11-2 and TRBJ1-2, the complete variable domain is EAGVAQSPRYKIIEKRQSVAFWCNPISGHATLYWYQQILGQGPKLLIQFQNNGVVDDSQLPKDRFSAERLKGVDSTLKIQPAKLEDSAVYLCASSLKPGQGRGFYGYTFGSGTRLTVV.

This chain connects TRBV7-9 to TRBJ2-1, with 11 bases that match TRBD2. Trimming at V came to 5 bases and at J to 5 bases, leaving 5 bases not matched to a gene. Per germline, CDR1 SEHNR and CDR2 FQNEAQ (reference sequence). The length of the CDR3 is 15 residues. The CDR3 protein is CASSRGTSGNNEQFF. Here the CDR3 DNA reads TGTGCCAGCAGCCGAGGGACTAGCGGAAACAATGAGCAGTTCTTC.

This clone was seen a single time. The J gene is TRBJ2-7, the V gene TRBV11-3; no firm D call. Germline CDR1 is SGHNT and CDR2 is YENEEA. This CDR3 contains 13 residues. The V and J ends lost 1 base and 3 bases respectively, with 7 bases between them. CDR3 nucleotide sequence: TGTGCCAGCAGCTTAGGTCCAGACTACGAGCAGTACTTC. This gives the protein CASSLGPDYEQYF.

The CDR3 spells CASSLTRSYNSPLHF. The CDR3 DNA follows: TGTGCCAGCAGCTTGACTAGGTCCTATAATTCACCCCTCCACTTT. This chain joins TRBV5-5 and TRBJ1-6; unclear D gene. The ends were cut back, 1 base at V and 1 base at J, with 6 bases in the middle. The germline V gene encodes CDR1 SGHKS and CDR2 YYEKEE (reference sequence). CDR3 length equals 15 residues.

This chain connects TRBV6-6 to TRBJ2-7, with 10 bases that match TRBD1. Germline CDR1 MNHNY, CDR2 SVGAGI (reference sequence). V shed 6 bases, J shed 2 bases, and the junction held 7 bases outside the gene matches. The CDR3 loop spans 15 amino acids. CDR3 in DNA: TGTGCCAGCAGCCCCGACAGGGGGCGCCCCTACGAGCAGTACTTC. It codes for CASSPDRGRPYEQYF.

This chain joins TRBV7-2 and TRBJ1-5, with TRBD1 matching over 9 bases. The CDR3 covers 16 residues. V was pared by 2 bases and J by 4 bases, with 6 bases of the junction left unmatched. Germline CDR1 is SGHTA and CDR2 is FQGNSA. CDR3 nucleotide sequence: TGTGCCAGCAGCTTATCCCCCGACAGGGGGAATCAGCCCCAGCATTTT. Protein product: CASSLSPDRGNQPQHF.

The chain links TRBV7-2 to TRBJ2-7; TRBD1 aligns across 7 bases. Germline V gives CDR1 SGHTA, CDR2 FQGNSA. The CDR3 totals 14 residues. Trimming cost V 3 bases and J 2 bases; bases outside gene matches: 4. The CDR3 region is CASSFDRATYEQYF. For the CDR3, the DNA is TGTGCCAGCAGCTTCGACAGGGCGACCTACGAGCAGTACTTC.

The chain carries TRBV27 and TRBJ1-2, with D perhaps TRBD1 (6 bases). CDR3 length: 15 amino acids. Trimming removed 6 bases from V and 4 bases from J, with 18 bases in between. In germline, CDR1 is MNHEY, CDR2 SMNVEV (reference sequence). CDR3 residues: CASSFGQGSGYGYTF. CDR3 bases: TGTGCCAGCAGCTTTGGTCAGGGGAGCGGCTATGGCTACACCTTC.

The chain has TRBV28 and TRBJ1-2, with no clear D. CDR1 and CDR2 from the germline V gene are MDHEN and SYDVKM. This CDR3 has 11 residues. Deletions cut 10 bases from V and 7 bases from J, with 13 bases between. In DNA form, the CDR3 reads TGTGCCACCGGATACCAGGCTGGCTACACCTTC. This gives the protein CATGYQAGYTF.

This clone appeared once. The chain uses TRBV7-9 and TRBJ2-2, with TRBD2 matching 15 bases. V shed 8 bases and J 5 bases; nucleotides not matched to a gene: 9. The CDR3 covers 17 residues. Germline values: CDR1 SEHNR, CDR2 FQNEAQ (reference sequence). The CDR3 DNA reads as TGTGCCAGCCCTCCCGGGACTAGCGGGAGGAGGACCGGGGAGCTGTTTTTT. It encodes CASPPGTSGRRTGELFF.

The chain is built from TRBV25-1 and TRBJ2-3, with 8 positions matching TRBD2. J lost 9 bases, V lost 6 bases, and 14 bases had no gene match. The CDR3 is made up of 15 amino acids. Germline V gene data show CDR1 as MGHDK and CDR2 as SYGVNS. CDR3 loop: CASRQSGLVTATQYF. The DNA of the CDR3 is TGTGCCAGCAGGCAGTCGGGACTAGTAACTGCCACGCAGTATTTT.

The J gene is TRBJ2-7, the V gene TRBV7-8; TRBD1 matches 7 bases. CDR3 length equals 13 residues. CDR1 and CDR2 from the germline V gene are SGHVS and FQNEAQ. V trimming: 5 bases; J trimming: 6 bases; junction bases outside the gene matches: 7. The CDR3 loop is CASSLDRVREQYF. CDR3 DNA sequence: TGTGCCAGCAGCCTTGACAGGGTTCGCGAGCAGTACTTC.

The genes are TRBV6-4 and TRBJ1-2, with a tentative D call TRBD1 (5 bases). V lost 1 base, J lost 8 bases, and 20 bases lay in between. CDR1 MRHNA and CDR2 SNTAGT come from the germline V gene. CDR3 size: 16 residues. This CDR3 is CASSDLVTGTRYGYTF. In DNA form, the CDR3 reads TGTGCCAGCAGTGACTTAGTTACCGGGACCCGATACGGCTACACCTTC.

A single count supports this clone. The chain employs TRBV7-8 and TRBJ2-7; 9 bases are a match to TRBD2. The trim removed 1 base at V and 0 bases at J, leaving 4 bases unmatched. The CDR3 runs 16 residues. CDR1 and CDR2 from the germline V gene are SGHVS and FQNEAQ. CDR3 region: CASSLGLAVSSYEQYF. The CDR3 nucleotides are TGTGCCAGCAGCTTAGGACTAGCGGTTAGCTCCTACGAGCAGTACTTC.

About this clone: Germline and junction disagree at one end, which may indicate a read error. The chain uses TRBV7-7 and TRBJ2-2; D is ambiguous. Germline assignment: CDR1 SSHAT and CDR2 FNYEAQ (reference sequence). The CDR3 consists of 13 residues. The CDR3 loop is CASSQRDTGELFF. In DNA form, the CDR3 reads TGTGCTAGCAGCCAAAGAGACACCGGGGAGCTGTTTTTT.

The V and J genes are TRBV7-9 and TRBJ2-1, with 8 bases aligning to TRBD2. J was trimmed by 2 bases and V by 5 bases; bases with no gene match: 5. This CDR3 is built from 15 residues. Germline V gene data show CDR1 as SEHNR and CDR2 as FQNEAQ (reference sequence). The CDR3 region is CASSVGSGAYNEQFF. The CDR3 DNA reads TGTGCCAGCAGCGTAGGTAGCGGGGCCTACAATGAGCAGTTCTTC.

The genes are TRBV9 and TRBJ2-7; 7 bases line up with TRBD2. Looked up from germline, CDR1 is SGDLS and CDR2 is YYNGEE. The V segment lost 4 bases and the J segment 5 bases; nucleotides outside the gene matches: 9. The CDR3 extends over 14 amino acids. In DNA form, the CDR3 reads TGTGCCAGCAGCCCCAGGACTAGTCGCGACGAGCAGTACTTC. It codes for CASSPRTSRDEQYF.

The genes are TRBV9 and TRBJ2-5; D might be TRBD1 (5 bases). V lost 0 bases and J 0 bases, leaving 9 bases between the germline ends. The CDR3 contains 15 residues. CDR1 SGDLS and CDR2 YYNGEE come from the germline V gene. The chain's CDR3 is CASSVATGYQETQYF. The CDR3 DNA follows: TGTGCCAGCAGCGTAGCTACAGGTTACCAAGAGACCCAGTACTTC.